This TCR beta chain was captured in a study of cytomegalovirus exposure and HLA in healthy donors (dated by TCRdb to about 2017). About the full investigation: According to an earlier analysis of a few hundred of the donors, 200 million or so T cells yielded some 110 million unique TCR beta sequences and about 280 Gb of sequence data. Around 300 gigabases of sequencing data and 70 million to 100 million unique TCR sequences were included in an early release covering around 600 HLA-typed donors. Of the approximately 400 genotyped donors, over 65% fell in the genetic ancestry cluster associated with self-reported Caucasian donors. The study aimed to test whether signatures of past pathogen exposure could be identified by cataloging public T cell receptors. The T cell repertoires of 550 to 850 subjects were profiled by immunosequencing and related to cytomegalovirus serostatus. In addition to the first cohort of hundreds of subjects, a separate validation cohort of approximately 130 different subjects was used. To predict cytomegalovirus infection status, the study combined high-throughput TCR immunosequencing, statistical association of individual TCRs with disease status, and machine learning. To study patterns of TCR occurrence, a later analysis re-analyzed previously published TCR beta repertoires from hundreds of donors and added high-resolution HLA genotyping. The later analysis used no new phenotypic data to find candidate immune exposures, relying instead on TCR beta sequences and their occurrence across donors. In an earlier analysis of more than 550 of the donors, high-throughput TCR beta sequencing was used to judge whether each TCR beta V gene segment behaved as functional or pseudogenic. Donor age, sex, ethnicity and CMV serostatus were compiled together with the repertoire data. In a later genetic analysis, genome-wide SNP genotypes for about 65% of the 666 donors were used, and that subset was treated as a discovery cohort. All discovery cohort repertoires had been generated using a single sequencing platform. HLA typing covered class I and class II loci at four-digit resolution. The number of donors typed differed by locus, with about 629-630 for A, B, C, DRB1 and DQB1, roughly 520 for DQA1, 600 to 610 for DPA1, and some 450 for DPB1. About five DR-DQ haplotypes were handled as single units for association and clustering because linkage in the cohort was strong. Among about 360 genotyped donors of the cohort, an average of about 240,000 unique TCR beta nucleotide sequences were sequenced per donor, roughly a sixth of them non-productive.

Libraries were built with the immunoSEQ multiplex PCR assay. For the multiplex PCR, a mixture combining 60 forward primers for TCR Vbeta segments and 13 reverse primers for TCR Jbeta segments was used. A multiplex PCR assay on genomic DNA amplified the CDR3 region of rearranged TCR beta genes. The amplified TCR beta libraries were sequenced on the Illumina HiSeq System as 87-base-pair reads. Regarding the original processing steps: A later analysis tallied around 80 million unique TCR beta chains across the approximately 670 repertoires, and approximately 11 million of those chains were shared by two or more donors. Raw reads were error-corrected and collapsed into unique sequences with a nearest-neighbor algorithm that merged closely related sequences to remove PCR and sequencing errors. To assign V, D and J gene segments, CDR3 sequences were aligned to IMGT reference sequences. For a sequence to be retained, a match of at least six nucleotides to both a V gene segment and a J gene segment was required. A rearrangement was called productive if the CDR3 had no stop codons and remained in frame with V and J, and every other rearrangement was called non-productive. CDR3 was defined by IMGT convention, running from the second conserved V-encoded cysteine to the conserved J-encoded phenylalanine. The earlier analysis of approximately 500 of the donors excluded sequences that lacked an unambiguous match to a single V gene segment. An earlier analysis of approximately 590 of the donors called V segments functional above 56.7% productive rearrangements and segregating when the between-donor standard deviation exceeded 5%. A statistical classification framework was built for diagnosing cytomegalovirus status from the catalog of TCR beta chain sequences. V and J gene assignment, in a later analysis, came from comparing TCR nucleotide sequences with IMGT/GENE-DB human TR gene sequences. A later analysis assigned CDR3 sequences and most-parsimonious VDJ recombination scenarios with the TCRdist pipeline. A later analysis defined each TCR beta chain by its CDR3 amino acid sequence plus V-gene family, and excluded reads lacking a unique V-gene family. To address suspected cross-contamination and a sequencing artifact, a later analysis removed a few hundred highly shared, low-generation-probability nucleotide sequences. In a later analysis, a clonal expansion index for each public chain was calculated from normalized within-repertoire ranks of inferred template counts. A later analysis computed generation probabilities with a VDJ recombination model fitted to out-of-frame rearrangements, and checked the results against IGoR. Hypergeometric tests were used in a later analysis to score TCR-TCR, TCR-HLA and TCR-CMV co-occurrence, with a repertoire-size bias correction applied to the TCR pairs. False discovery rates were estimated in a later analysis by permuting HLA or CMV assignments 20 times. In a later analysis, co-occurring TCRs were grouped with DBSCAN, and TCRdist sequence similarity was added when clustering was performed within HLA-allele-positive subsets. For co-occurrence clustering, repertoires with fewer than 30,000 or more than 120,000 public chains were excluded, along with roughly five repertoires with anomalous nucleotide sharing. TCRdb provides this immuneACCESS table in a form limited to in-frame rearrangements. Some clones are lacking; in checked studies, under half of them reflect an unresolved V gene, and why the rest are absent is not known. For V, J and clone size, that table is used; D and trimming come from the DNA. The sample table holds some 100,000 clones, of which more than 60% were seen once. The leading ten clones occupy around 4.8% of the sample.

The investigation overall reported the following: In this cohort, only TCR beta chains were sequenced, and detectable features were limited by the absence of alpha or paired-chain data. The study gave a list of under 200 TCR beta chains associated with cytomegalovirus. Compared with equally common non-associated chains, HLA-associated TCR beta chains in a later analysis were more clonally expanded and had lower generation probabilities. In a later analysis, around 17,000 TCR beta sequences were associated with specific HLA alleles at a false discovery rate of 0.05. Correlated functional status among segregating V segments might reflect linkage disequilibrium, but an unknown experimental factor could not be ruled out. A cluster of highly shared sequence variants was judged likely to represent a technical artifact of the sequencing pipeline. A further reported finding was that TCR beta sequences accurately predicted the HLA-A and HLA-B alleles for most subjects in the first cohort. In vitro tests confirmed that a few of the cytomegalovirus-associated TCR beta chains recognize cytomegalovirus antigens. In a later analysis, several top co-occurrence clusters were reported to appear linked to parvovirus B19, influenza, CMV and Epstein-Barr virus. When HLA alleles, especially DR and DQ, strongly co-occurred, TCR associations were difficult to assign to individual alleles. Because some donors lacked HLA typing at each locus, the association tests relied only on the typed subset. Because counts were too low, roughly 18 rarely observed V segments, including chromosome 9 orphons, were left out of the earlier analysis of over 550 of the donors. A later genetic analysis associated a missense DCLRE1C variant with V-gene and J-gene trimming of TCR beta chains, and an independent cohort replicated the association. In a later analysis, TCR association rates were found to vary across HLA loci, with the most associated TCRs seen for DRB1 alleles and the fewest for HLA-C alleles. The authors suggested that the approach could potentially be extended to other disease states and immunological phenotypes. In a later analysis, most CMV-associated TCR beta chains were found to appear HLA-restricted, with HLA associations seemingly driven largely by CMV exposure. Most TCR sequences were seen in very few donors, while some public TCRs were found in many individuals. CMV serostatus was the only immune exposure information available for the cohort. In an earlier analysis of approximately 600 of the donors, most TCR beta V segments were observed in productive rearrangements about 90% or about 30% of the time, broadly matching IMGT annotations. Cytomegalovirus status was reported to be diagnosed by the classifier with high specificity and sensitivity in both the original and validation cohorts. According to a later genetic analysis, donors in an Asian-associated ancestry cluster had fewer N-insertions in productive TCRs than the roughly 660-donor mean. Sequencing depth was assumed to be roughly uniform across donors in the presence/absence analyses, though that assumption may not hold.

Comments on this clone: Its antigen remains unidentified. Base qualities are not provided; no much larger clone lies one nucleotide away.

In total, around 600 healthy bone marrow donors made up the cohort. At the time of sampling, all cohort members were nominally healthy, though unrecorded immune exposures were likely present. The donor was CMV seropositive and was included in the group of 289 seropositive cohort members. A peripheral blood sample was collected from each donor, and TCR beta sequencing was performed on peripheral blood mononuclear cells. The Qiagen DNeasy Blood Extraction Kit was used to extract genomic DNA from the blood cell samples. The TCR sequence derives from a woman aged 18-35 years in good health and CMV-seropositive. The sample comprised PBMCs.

The CDR3 is CASSLSGGGGRTETQYF. The DNA is as follows: TGTGCCAGCAGTTTATCCGGGGGAGGGGGGCGAACAGAGACCCAGTACTTC. The V gene is TRBV28 and the J gene is TRBJ2-5; TRBD2 is possibly the D segment (7 matching bases). Reading the germline V gene gives CDR1 MDHEN and CDR2 SYDVKM. V is pared back by 1 base and J by 4 bases, with 19 bases lying between the germline termini. The CDR3 spans 17 residues, from the cysteine through the phenylalanine. Only CDR3 DNA remains: 51 bases, in frame from the first base.